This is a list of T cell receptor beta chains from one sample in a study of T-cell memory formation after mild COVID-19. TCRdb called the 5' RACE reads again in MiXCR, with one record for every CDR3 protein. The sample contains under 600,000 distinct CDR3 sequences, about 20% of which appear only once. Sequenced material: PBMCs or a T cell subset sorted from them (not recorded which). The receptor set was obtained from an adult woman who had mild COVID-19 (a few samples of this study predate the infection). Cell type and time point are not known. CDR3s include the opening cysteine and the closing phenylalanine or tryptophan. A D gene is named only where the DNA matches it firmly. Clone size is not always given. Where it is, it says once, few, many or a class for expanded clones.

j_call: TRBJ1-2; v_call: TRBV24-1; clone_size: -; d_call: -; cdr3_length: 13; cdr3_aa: CATSAYENYGYTF; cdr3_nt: TGTGCCACCAGTGCTTATGAGAACTATGGCTACACCTTC
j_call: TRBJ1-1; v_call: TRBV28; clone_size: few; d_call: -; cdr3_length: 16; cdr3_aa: CASSPAGVIGSNEAFF; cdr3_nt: TGTGCCAGCAGCCCTGCGGGGGTTATTGGCTCCAACGAAGCTTTCTTT
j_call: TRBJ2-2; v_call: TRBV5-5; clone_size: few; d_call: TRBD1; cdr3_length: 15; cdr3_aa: CASSTTGTNTGELFF; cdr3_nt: TGTGCCAGCAGCACGACAGGGACGAACACCGGGGAGCTGTTTTTT
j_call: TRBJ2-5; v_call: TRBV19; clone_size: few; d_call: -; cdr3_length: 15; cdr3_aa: CASSMRQGIGETQYF; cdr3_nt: TGTGCCAGTAGTATGAGGCAGGGGATCGGAGAGACCCAGTACTTC
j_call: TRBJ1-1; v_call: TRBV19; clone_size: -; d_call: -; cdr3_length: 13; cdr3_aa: CASSAFMNTEAFF; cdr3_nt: TGTGCCAGTAGTGCATTCATGAACACTGAAGCTTTCTTT
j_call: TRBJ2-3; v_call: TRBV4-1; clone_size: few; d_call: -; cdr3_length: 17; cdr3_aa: CASSQVGSATSTDTQYF; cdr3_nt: TGCGCCAGCAGCCAAGTCGGGTCCGCGACTAGCACAGATACGCAGTATTTT
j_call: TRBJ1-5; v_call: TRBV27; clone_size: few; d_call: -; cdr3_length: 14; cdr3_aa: CASSLLSGDQPQHF; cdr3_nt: TGTGCCAGCAGTTTATTGTCAGGGGATCAGCCCCAGCATTTT
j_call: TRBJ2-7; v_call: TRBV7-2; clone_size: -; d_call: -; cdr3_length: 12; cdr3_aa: CASSLGRSEQYF; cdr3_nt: TGTGCCAGCAGCTTAGGTCGGTCCGAGCAGTACTTC
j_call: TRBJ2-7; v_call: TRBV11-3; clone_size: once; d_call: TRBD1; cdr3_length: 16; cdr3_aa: CASSLLGQGDSYEQYF; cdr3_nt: TGTGCCAGCAGCCTTCTCGGACAGGGAGACTCCTACGAGCAGTACTTC
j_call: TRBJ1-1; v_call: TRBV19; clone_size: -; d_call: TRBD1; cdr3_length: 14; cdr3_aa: CASRLSTGGTEAFF; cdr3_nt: TGTGCCAGTAGACTTTCGACAGGGGGCACTGAAGCTTTCTTT
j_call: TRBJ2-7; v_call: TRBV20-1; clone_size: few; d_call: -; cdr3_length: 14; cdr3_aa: CSAGDLLGSYEQYF; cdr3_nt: TGCAGTGCAGGGGATCTCCTGGGGTCCTACGAGCAGTACTTC
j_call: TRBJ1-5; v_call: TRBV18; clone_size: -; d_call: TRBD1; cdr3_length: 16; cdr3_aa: CASSPLRARGDQPQHF; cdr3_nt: TGTGCCAGCTCACCATTGAGAGCCAGGGGGGATCAGCCCCAGCATTTT